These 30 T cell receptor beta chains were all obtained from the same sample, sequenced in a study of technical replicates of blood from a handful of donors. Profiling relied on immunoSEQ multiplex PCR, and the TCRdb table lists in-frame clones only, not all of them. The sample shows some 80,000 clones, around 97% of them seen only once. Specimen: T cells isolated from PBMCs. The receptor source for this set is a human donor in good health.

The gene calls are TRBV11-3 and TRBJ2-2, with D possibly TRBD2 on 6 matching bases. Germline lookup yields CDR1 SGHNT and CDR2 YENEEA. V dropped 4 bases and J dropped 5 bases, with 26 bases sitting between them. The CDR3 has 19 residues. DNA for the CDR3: TGTGCCAGCAGCTCCGAGGGGAGGTTTGTAAGGGAGTGGACCGGGGAGCTGTTTTTT. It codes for CASSSEGRFVREWTGELFF.

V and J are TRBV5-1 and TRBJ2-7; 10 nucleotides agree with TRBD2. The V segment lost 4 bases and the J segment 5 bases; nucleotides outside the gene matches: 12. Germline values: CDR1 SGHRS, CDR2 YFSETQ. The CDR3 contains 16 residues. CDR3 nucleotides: TGCGCCAGCAGCATGCTATCTAGCGGGAGTTCCCACGAGCAGTACTTC. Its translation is CASSMLSSGSSHEQYF.

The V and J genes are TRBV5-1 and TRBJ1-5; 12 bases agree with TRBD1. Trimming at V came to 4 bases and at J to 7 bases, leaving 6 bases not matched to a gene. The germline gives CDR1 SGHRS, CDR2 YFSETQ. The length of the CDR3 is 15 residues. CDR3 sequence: CASSPGQGAGQPQHF. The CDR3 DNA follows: TGCGCCAGCAGCCCGGGACAGGGGGCTGGGCAGCCCCAGCATTTT.

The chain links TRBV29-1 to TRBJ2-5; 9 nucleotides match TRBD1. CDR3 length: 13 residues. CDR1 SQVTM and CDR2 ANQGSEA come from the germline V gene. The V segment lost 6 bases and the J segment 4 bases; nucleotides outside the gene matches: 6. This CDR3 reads CSVQLTGGETQYF. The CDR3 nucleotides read TGCAGCGTCCAGTTGACAGGGGGAGAGACCCAGTACTTC.

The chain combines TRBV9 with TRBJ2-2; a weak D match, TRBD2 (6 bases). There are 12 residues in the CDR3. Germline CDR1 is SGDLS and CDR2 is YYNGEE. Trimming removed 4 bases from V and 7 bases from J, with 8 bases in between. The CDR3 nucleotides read TGTGCCAGCAGCCCCGGGGGCGGGGAGCTGTTTTTT. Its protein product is CASSPGGGELFF.

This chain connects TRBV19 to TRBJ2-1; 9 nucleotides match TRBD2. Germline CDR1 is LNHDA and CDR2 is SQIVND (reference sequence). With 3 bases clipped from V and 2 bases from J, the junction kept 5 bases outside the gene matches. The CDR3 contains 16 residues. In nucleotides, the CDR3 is TGTGCCAGTAGTATTTTTGCGGGAGGGGCCTACAATGAGCAGTTCTTC. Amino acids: CASSIFAGGAYNEQFF.

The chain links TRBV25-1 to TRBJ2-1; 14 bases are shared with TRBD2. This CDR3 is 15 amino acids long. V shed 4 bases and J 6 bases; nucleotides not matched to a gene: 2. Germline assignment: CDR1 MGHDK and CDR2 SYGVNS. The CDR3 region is CASSVGTSGSNEQFF. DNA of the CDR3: TGTGCCAGCAGTGTGGGGACTAGCGGGAGCAATGAGCAGTTCTTC.

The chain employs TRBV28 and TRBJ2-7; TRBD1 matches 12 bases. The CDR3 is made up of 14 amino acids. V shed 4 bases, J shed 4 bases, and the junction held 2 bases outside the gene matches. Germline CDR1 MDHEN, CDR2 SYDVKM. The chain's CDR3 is CASSWGQGAYEQYF. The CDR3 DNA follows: TGTGCCAGCAGTTGGGGACAGGGGGCTTACGAGCAGTACTTC.

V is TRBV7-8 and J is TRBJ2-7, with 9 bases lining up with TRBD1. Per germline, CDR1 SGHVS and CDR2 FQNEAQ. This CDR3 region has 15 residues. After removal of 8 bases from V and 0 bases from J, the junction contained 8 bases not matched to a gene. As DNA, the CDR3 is TGTGCCAGCTCGACAGGGGGACCTAGCTCCTACGAGCAGTACTTC. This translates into CASSTGGPSSYEQYF.

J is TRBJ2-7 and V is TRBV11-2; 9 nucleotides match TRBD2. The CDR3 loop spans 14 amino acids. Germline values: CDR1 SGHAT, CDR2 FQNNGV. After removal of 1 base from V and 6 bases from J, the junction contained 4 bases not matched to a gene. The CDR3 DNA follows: TGTGCCAGCAGCTTAGTGGGACTAGCTGGCGAGCAGTACTTC. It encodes CASSLVGLAGEQYF. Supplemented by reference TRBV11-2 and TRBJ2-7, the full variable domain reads EAGVAQSPRYKIIEKRQSVAFWCNPISGHATLYWYQQILGQGPKLLIQFQNNGVVDDSQLPKDRFSAERLKGVDSTLKIQPAKLEDSAVYLCASSLVGLAGEQYFGPGTRLTVT.

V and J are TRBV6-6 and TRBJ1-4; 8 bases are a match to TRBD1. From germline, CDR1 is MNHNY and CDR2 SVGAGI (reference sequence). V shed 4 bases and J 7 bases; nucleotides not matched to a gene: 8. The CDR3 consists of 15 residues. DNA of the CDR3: TGTGCCAGCAGTTTACAGGGGGGTGGCGGTGAAAAACTGTTTTTT. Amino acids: CASSLQGGGGEKLFF.

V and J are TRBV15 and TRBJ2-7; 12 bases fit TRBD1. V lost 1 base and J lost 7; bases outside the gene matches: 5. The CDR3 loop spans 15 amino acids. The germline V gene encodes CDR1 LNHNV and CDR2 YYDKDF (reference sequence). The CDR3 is CATSRAGTGGEEQYF. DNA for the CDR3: TGTGCCACCAGCAGAGCCGGGACAGGGGGCGAGGAGCAGTACTTC.

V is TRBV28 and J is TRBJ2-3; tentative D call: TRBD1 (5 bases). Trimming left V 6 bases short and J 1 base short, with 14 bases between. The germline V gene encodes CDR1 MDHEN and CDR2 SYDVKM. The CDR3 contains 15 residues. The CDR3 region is CASSSRARGTDTQYF. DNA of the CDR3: TGTGCCAGCAGCTCCAGGGCCAGGGGCACAGATACGCAGTATTTT.

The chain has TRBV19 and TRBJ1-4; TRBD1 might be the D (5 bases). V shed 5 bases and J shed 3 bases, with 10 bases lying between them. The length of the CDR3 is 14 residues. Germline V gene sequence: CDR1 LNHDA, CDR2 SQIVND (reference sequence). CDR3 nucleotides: TGTGCCAGTAGTTCCGACAGCTCTAATGAAAAACTGTTTTTT. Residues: CASSSDSSNEKLFF.

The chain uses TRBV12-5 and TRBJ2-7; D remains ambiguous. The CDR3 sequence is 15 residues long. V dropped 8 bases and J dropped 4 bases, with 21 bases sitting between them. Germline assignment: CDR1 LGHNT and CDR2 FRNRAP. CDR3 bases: TGTGCTAGTTCCCAGAGGCGGTCACCTAAATACGAGCAGTACTTC. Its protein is CASSQRRSPKYEQYF. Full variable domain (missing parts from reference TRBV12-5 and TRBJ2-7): DARVTQTPRHKVTEMGQEVTMRCQPILGHNTVFWYRQTMMQGLELLAYFRNRAPLDDSGMPKDRFSAEMPDATLATLKIQPSEPRDSAVYFCASSQRRSPKYEQYFGPGTRLTVT.

CDR3 nucleotides: TGTGCCAGCAGGACAGGGAGGTTTGGCTACACCTTC. It specifies CASRTGRFGYTF. The chain uses TRBV27 and TRBJ1-2; 7 bases align to TRBD1. The J segment lost 7 bases and the V segment lost 6 bases, leaving 5 bases of the junction unmatched. The CDR3 covers 12 residues. Germline V gene data show CDR1 as MNHEY and CDR2 as SMNVEV (reference sequence).

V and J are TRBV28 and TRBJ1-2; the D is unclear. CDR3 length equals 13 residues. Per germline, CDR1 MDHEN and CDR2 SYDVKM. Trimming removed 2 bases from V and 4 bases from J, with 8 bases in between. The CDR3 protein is CASSLTESYGYTF. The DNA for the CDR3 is TGTGCCAGCAGTTTAACAGAGTCCTATGGCTACACCTTC.

This chain's CDR3 is CASSPPAGATYEQYF. DNA of the CDR3: TGTGCCAGCTCACCACCGGCGGGAGCCACTTACGAGCAGTACTTC. This chain uses TRBV18 with TRBJ2-7; 7 bases map to TRBD2. Trimming took 0 bases from V and 4 from J; bases not matched to a gene: 6. There are 15 residues in the CDR3. From germline, CDR1 is KGHSH and CDR2 LQKENI.

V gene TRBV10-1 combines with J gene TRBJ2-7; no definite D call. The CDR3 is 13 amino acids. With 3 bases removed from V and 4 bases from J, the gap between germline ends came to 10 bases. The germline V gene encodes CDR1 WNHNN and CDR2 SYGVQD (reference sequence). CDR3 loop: CASSDEQFYEQYF. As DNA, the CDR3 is TGCGCCAGCAGTGATGAACAGTTTTACGAGCAGTACTTC.

CDR3 DNA: TGCGCCAGCAGCTCCTGGACAGGGGGTTTCGAGCAGTACTTC. It yields the protein CASSSWTGGFEQYF. V is TRBV4-3 and J is TRBJ2-7; 10 bases fit TRBD1. The CDR3 extends over 14 amino acids. V dropped 5 bases and J dropped 6; count of bases not matched to a gene: 7. CDR1 is LGHNA, CDR2 YSLEER, per germline.

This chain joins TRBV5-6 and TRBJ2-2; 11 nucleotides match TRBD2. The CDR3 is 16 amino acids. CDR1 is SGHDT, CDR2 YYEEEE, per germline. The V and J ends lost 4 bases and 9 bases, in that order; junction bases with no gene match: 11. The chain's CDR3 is CASSPGPRLAGRELFF. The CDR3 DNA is TGTGCCAGCAGCCCCGGACCTAGACTAGCGGGAAGGGAGCTGTTTTTT.

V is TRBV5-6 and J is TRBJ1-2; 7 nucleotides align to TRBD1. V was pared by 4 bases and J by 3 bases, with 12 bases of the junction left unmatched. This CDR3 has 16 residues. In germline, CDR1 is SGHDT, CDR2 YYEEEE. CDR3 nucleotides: TGTGCCAGCAGCCCGGGACAGCAACCCCTCTACTATGGCTACACCTTC. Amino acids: CASSPGQQPLYYGYTF.

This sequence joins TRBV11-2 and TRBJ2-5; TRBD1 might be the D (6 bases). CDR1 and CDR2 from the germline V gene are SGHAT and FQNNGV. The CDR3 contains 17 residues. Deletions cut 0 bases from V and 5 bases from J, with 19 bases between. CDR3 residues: CASSLDPSGEGRETQYF. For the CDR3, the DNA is TGTGCCAGCAGCTTAGATCCGTCAGGGGAAGGCAGGGAGACCCAGTACTTC.

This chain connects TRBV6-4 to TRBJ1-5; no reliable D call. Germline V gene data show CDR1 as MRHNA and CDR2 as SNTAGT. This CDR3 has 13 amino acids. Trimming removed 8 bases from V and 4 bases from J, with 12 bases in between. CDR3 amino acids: CASAGQENQPQHF. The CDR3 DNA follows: TGTGCCAGCGCTGGCCAGGAAAATCAGCCCCAGCATTTT.

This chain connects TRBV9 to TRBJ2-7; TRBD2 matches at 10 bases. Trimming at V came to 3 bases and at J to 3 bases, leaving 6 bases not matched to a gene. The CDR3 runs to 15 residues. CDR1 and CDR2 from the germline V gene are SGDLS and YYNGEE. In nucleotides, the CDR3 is TGTGCCAGCAGCGCCGGGACTAGCGCATTCTACGAGCAGTACTTC. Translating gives CASSAGTSAFYEQYF.

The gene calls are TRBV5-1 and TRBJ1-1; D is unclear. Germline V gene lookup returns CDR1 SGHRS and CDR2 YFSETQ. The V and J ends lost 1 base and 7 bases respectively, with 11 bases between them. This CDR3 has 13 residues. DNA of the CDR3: TGCGCCAGCAGCTTGTCGGGAGGTGGTGAAGCTTTCTTT. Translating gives CASSLSGGGEAFF.

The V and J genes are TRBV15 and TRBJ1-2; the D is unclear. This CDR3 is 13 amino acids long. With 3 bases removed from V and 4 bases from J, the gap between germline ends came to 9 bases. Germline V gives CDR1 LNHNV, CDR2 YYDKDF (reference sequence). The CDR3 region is CATSREISYGYTF. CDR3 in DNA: TGTGCCACCAGCAGGGAGATTAGCTATGGCTACACCTTC.

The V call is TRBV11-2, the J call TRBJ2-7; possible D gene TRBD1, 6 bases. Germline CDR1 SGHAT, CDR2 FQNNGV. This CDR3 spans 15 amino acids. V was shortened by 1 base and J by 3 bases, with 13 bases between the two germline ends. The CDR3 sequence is CASSLVDRSNYEQYF. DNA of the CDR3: TGTGCCAGCAGCTTAGTCGACAGGAGTAACTACGAGCAGTACTTC.

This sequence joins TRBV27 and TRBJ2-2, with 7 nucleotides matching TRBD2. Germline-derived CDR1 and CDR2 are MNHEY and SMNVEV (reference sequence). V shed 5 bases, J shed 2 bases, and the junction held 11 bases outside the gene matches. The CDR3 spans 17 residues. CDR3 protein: CASSIREALGNTGELFF. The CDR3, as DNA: TGTGCCAGCAGTATTCGGGAGGCCCTAGGAAACACCGGGGAGCTGTTTTTT.

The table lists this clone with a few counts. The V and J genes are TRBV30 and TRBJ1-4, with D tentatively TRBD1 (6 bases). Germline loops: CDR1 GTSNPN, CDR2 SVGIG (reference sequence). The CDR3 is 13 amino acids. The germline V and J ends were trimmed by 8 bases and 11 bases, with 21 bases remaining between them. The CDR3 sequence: CAGDQGTTEKLFF. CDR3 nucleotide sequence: TGTGCCGGGGATCAGGGGACCACAGAGAAACTGTTTTTT. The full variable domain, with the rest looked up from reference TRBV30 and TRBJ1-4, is SQTIHQWPATLVQPVGSPLSLECTVEGTSNPNLYWYRQAAGRGLQLLFYSVGIGQISSEVPQNLSASRPQDRQFILSSKKLLLSDSGFYLCAGDQGTTEKLFFGSGTQLSVL.